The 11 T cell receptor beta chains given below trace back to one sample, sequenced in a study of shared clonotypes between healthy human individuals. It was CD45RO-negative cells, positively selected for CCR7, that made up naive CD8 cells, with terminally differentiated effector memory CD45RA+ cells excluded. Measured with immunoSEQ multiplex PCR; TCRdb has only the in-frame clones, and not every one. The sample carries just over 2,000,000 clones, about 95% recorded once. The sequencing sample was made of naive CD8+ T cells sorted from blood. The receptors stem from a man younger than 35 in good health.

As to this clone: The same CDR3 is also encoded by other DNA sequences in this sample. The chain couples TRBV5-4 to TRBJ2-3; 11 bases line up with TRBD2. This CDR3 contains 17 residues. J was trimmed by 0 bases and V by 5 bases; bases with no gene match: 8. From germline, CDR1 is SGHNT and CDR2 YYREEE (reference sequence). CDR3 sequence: CASSLGASGGSTDTQYF. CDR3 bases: TGTGCCAGCAGTCTGGGGGCTAGCGGGGGGAGCACAGATACGCAGTATTTT.

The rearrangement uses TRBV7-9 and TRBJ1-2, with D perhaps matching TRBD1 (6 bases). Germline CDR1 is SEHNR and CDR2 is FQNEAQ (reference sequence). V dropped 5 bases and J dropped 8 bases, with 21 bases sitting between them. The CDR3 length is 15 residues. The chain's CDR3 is CASSRPGLTGKGYTF. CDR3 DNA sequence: TGTGCCAGCAGCCGACCGGGGTTAACAGGGAAGGGCTACACCTTC.

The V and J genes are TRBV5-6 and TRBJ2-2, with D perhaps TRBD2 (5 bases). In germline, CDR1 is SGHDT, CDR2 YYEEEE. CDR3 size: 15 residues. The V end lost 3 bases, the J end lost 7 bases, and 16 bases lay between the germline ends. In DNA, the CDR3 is TGTGCCAGCAGCTGGGAGACTAATTATGGCGGGGAGCTGTTTTTT. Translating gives CASSWETNYGGELFF.

This CDR3 is CASSPSSGTAPYEQYF. CDR3 DNA: TGTGCCAGCAGCCCATCCAGCGGGACAGCCCCCTACGAGCAGTACTTC. V gene TRBV9 combines with J gene TRBJ2-7; possibly TRBD1 or TRBD2 for D (7 bases each). This CDR3 contains 16 residues. Germline assignment: CDR1 SGDLS and CDR2 YYNGEE. The ends were cut back, 4 bases at V and 2 bases at J, with 19 bases in the middle.

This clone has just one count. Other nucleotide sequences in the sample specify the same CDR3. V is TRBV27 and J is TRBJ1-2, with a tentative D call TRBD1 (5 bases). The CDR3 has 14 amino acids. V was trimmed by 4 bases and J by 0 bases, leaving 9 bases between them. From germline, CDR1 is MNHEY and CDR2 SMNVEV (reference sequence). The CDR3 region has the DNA TGTGCCAGCAGTTCCCTGGGGGCTAACTATGGCTACACCTTC. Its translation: CASSSLGANYGYTF.

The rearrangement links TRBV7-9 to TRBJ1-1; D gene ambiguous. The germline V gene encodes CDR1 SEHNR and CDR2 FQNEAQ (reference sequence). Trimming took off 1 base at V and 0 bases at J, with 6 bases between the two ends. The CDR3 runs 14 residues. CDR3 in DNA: TGTGCCAGCAGCTTAGGGAACTTGAACACTGAAGCTTTCTTT. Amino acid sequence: CASSLGNLNTEAFF.

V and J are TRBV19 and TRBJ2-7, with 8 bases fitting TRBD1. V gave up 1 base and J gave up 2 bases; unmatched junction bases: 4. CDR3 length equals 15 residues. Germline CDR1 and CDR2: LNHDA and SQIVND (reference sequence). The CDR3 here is CASSIGDRTAYEQYF. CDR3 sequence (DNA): TGTGCCAGTAGTATAGGGGACAGGACTGCCTACGAGCAGTACTTC.

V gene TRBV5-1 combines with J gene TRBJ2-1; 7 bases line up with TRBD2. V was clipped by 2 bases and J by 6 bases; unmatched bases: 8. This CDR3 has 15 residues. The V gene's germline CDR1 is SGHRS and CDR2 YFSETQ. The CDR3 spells CASSFGRRSGNEQFF. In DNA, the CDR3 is TGCGCCAGCAGCTTCGGGAGGAGGTCTGGCAATGAGCAGTTCTTC.

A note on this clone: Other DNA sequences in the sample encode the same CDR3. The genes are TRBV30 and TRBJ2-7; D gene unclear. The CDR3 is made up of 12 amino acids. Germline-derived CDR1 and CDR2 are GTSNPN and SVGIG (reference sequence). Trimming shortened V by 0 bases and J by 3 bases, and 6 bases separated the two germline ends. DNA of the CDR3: TGTGCCTGGAGTGTTGATAGCTACGAGCAGTACTTC. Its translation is CAWSVDSYEQYF.

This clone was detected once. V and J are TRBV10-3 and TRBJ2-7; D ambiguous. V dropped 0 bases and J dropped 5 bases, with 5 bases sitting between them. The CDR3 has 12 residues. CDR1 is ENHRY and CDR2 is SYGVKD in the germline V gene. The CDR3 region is CAISESNHEQYF. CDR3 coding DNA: TGTGCCATCAGTGAGTCGAACCACGAGCAGTACTTC.

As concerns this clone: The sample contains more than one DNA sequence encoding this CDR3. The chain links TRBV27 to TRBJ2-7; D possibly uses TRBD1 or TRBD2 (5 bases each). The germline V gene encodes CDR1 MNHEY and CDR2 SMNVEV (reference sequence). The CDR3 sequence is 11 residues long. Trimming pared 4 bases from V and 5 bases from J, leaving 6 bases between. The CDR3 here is CASSSGHEQYF. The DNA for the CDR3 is TGTGCCAGCAGTTCGGGGCACGAGCAGTACTTC.